These 27 T cell receptor beta chains were sequenced from one sample in a study of T cells in women clearing cervical HPV infection. The assay was immunoSEQ multiplex PCR, and TCRdb's table has in-frame clones only and misses some. This sample's clone table lists over 25,000 clones. The specimen was blood buffy coat. These receptors all stem from a woman between 18 and 69 years old with a cervical HPV16 infection that either progressed to CIN3+ or cleared (not recorded which).

As regards this clone: From the germline J gene comes the end of the CDR3, since the read stops 3 residues before it. V and J are TRBV6-2 or TRBV6-3 and TRBJ2-2, with 7 bases fitting TRBD1. This CDR3 has 16 amino acids. Germline lookup yields CDR1 MNHEY and CDR2 SVGEGT. V lost 2 bases, J lost 7 bases, and 10 bases stayed unmatched. CDR3 DNA (partial): TGTGCCAGCAGTTACCTTCCGGACAGGTGGGACGGGGAG. Its translation: CASSYLPDRWDGE. The entire CDR3 protein is CASSYLPDRWDGELFF.

A note on this clone: Read data end 3 residues before the CDR3 end; the end is taken from the germline J gene. V usage is TRBV6-2 or TRBV6-3 and J usage is TRBJ2-4; weak D call: TRBD2 (6 bases). The germline V gene has CDR1 MNHEY and CDR2 SVGEGT. CDR3 length equals 13 residues. The CDR3 bases that were read are TGTGCCAGCAGCCAGACGGGGACTTATGGT. This gives the protein CASSQTGTYG. The entire CDR3 sequence reads CASSQTGTYGQYF.

A word on this clone: The CDR3 goes on 3 residues after the read ends, and that part is filled in from the germline J gene. The chain links TRBV5-1 to TRBJ2-2; D might be TRBD2 (6 bases). The germline V and J ends were trimmed by 1 base and 4 bases, with 14 bases remaining between them. The CDR3 is 16 residues long. Germline CDR1 and CDR2: SGHRS and YFSETQ. The CDR3 DNA, read in part, is TGCGCCAGCAGCTTGCGGGGGTCTATCGGCACCGGGGAG. Protein sequence: CASSLRGSIGTGE. The CDR3 as a whole reads CASSLRGSIGTGELFF. Complete variable domain (other parts from reference TRBV5-1 and TRBJ2-2): KAGVTQTPRYLIKTRGQQVTLSCSPISGHRSVSWYQQTPGQGLQFLFEYFSETQRNKGNFPGRFSGRQFSNSRSEMNVSTLELGDSALYLCASSLRGSIGTGELFFGEGSRLTVL.

The CDR3 region is CASSSTSGGETQYF. The DNA read from the CDR3 is TGCGCCAGCAGCTCGACTAGCGGAGGAGAGACG. This sequence joins TRBV5-1 and TRBJ2-3; TRBD2 aligns across 9 bases. The sequence runs out 3 residues before the end of the CDR3; the remainder is reconstructed from the germline J gene. CDR1 and CDR2 from the germline V gene are SGHRS and YFSETQ. This CDR3 is 14 amino acids long.

This CDR3 is CASSTGQGSSETQYF. The sequenced part of the CDR3 DNA is TGTGCCAGCAGCACTGGACAGGGATCGTCGGAGACC. The chain is built from TRBV11-2 and TRBJ2-5, with TRBD1 matching 8 bases. Coverage ceases 3 residues before the CDR3 finishes, and the germline J gene fills in the end. Germline CDR1 SGHAT, CDR2 FQNNGV. The CDR3 has 15 amino acids. V trimming: 5 bases; J trimming: 5 bases; junction bases outside the gene matches: 10. The entire variable domain, with the rest obtained from reference TRBV11-2 and TRBJ2-5, is as follows: EAGVAQSPRYKIIEKRQSVAFWCNPISGHATLYWYQQILGQGPKLLIQFQNNGVVDDSQLPKDRFSAERLKGVDSTLKIQPAKLEDSAVYLCASSTGQGSSETQYFGPGTRLLVL.

As concerns this clone: The read finishes 3 residues shy of the CDR3 end, and the germline J gene is used to complete it. The chain joins TRBV11-3 to TRBJ2-1; 9 bases are a match to TRBD2. The junction had 5 bases not matched to a gene; V was cut back by 1 base and J by 7 bases. Germline V CDR1 and CDR2: SGHNT, YENEEA. The CDR3 totals 15 residues. Partial CDR3 DNA: TGTGCCAGCAGCTTAGTCGGACTAGCGAGGAATGAG. It codes for CASSLVGLARNE. The complete CDR3 reads CASSLVGLARNEQFF.

Points on this clone: Coverage ceases 3 residues before the CDR3 finishes, and the germline J gene fills in the end. V usage is TRBV29-1 and J usage is TRBJ1-5; D ambiguous. CDR1 is SQVTM, CDR2 ANQGSEA, per germline. V shed 6 bases and J shed 1 base, with 13 bases lying between them. The CDR3 covers 14 residues. CDR3 DNA, as far as it was read: TGCAGCGTGCAGAGTGGACTGAGCAATCAGCCC. Its protein is CSVQSGLSNQP. The CDR3 in full is CSVQSGLSNQPQHF. Variable domain in full (rest from reference TRBV29-1 and TRBJ1-5): SAVISQKPSRDICQRGTSLTIQCQVDSQVTMMFWYRQQPGQSLTLIATANQGSEATYESGFVIDKFPISRPNLTFSTLTVSNMSPEDSSIYLCSVQSGLSNQPQHFGDGTRLSIL.

With respect to this clone: The observed sequence ends 3 residues before the CDR3 terminus, with the missing tail filled in from the germline J gene. The V call is TRBV30, the J call TRBJ1-6; maybe TRBD1 (6 bases). The CDR3 runs 15 residues. The germline V gene has CDR1 GTSNPN and CDR2 SVGIG (reference sequence). V lost 1 base to trimming and J lost 7 bases, with 14 bases between them. CDR3 region: CAWSGGRGYNSPLHF. The DNA read from the CDR3 is TGTGCCTGGAGTGGGGGCAGGGGTTACAATTCACCC.

About this clone itself: Read sequence stops 3 residues before the CDR3 end, and the germline J gene provides the missing end. The rearrangement joins TRBV7-2 to TRBJ1-4, with 9 bases aligning to TRBD1. CDR3 size: 15 residues. Looked up from germline, CDR1 is SGHTA and CDR2 is FQGNSA. The covered CDR3 bases are TGTGCCAGCAGCTTTACAGGGGGCGTGGGTTCACCA. This gives the protein CASSFTGGVGSP. The CDR3, in full, reads CASSFTGGVGSPLFF. The full variable domain, with the rest looked up from reference TRBV7-2 and TRBJ1-4, is GAGVSQSPSNKVTEKGKDVELRCDPISGHTALYWYRQSLGQGLEFLIYFQGNSAPDKSGLPSDRFSAERTGGSVSTLTIQRTQQEDSAVYLCASSFTGGVGSPLFFGSGTQLSVL.

The part of the CDR3 DNA that was read is TGTGCCAGCAGCCAAATCGGTGATGAAAAG. Translating it yields CASSQIGDEK. The CDR3 in full is CASSQIGDEKLFF. The chain joins TRBV14 to TRBJ2-2; D gene unclear. The CDR3 extends 3 residues past the end of the read, so its final part is completed from the germline J gene. The germline gives CDR1 SGHDN, CDR2 FVKESK. The CDR3 runs 13 residues.

Concerning this clone itself: The read terminates 3 residues before the CDR3 end, so the remaining end is supplied by the germline J gene. V is TRBV18 and J is TRBJ2-1, with D possibly TRBD1 on 5 matching bases. Germline V gene lookup returns CDR1 KGHSH and CDR2 LQKENI. The germline V and J ends were trimmed by 2 bases and 2 bases, with 7 bases remaining between them. The CDR3 is 14 amino acids. CDR3 bases read: TGTGCCAGCTCACCAGACAGAACCTACAATGAG. Translated, it gives CASSPDRTYNE. The full CDR3 sequence reads CASSPDRTYNEQFF.

About this clone itself: The CDR3 goes on 3 residues after the read ends, and that part is filled in from the germline J gene. J is TRBJ1-2 and V is TRBV7-2; 9 positions match TRBD1. CDR3 length: 15 residues. From germline, CDR1 is SGHTA and CDR2 FQGNSA. The CDR3 bases that were read are TGTGCCAGCAGCTTAGCGGGACAGGGTTTCAACGAC. Its protein product is CASSLAGQGFND. In full, the CDR3 reads CASSLAGQGFNDYTF. Based on the CDR3 plus reference TRBV7-2 and TRBJ1-2, the full variable domain is GAGVSQSPSNKVTEKGKDVELRCDPISGHTALYWYRQSLGQGLEFLIYFQGNSAPDKSGLPSDRFSAERTGGSVSTLTIQRTQQEDSAVYLCASSLAGQGFNDYTFGSGTRLTVV.

Concerning this clone: Read data end 3 residues before the CDR3 end; the end is taken from the germline J gene. This sequence joins TRBV7-6 and TRBJ2-7; TRBD1 might be the D (6 bases). V was clipped by 1 base and J by 0 bases, with 19 bases between them. The CDR3 loop spans 18 amino acids. The germline V gene has CDR1 SGHVS and CDR2 FNYEAQ. This chain's CDR3 is CASSLGPQGHKISYEQYF. The CDR3 bases that were read are TGTGCCAGCAGCTTAGGACCTCAGGGACACAAAATCTCCTACGAG.

Comments on this clone: From the germline J gene comes the end of the CDR3, since the read stops 3 residues before it. This chain links TRBV5-1 with TRBJ2-7; D is possibly TRBD1 (5 bases). CDR1 is SGHRS, CDR2 YFSETQ, per germline. Trimming took 1 base from V and 2 from J, leaving 10 bases between them. CDR3 length equals 14 residues. CDR3 DNA, as far as it was read: TGCGCCAGCAGCTTGACAGGAGACCCCTACGAG. As protein: CASSLTGDPYE. The CDR3, in full, reads CASSLTGDPYEQYF. The full variable domain, in which reference TRBV5-1 and TRBJ2-7 provide the parts outside the CDR3, is KAGVTQTPRYLIKTRGQQVTLSCSPISGHRSVSWYQQTPGQGLQFLFEYFSETQRNKGNFPGRFSGRQFSNSRSEMNVSTLELGDSALYLCASSLTGDPYEQYFGPGTRLTVT.

Comments on this clone: The read falls 3 residues short of the CDR3 end, and the missing part is taken from the germline J gene. The chain combines TRBV5-1 with TRBJ2-5, with 11 positions matching TRBD2. The V gene's germline CDR1 is SGHRS and CDR2 YFSETQ. The CDR3 covers 21 residues. After removal of 4 bases from V and 1 base from J, the junction contained 21 bases not matched to a gene. The CDR3 reads CASSRAGGKLAGALTQETQYF. CDR3 DNA, as far as it was read: TGCGCCAGCAGCCGGGCTGGTGGGAAACTAGCGGGGGCACTCACCCAAGAGACC. Full variable domain (rest looked up from reference TRBV5-1 and TRBJ2-5): KAGVTQTPRYLIKTRGQQVTLSCSPISGHRSVSWYQQTPGQGLQFLFEYFSETQRNKGNFPGRFSGRQFSNSRSEMNVSTLELGDSALYLCASSRAGGKLAGALTQETQYFGPGTRLLVL.

Concerning this clone itself: The read ends 3 residues before the CDR3 terminus; that terminus is restored from the germline J gene. The J gene is TRBJ2-1, the V gene TRBV5-6; the match to TRBD2 covers 8 bases. Trimming took 4 bases from V and 1 from J; bases not matched to a gene: 4. Per the germline V gene, CDR1 is SGHDT and CDR2 is YYEEEE. The CDR3 contains 15 residues. CDR3 bases read: TGTGCCAGCAGCATAACGGGGGGGTCCTACAATGAG. Translated: CASSITGGSYNE. The whole CDR3 sequence reads CASSITGGSYNEQFF.

As regards this clone: The read comes to an end 3 residues before the CDR3 does, leaving the germline J gene to fill in the end. V is TRBV12-3 or TRBV12-4 and J is TRBJ2-3; D is possibly TRBD2 (5 bases). The V end was cut by 2 bases, the J end by 0 bases, with 12 bases between. The CDR3 loop spans 16 amino acids. The CDR3: CASSLYLAASTDTQYF. The covered CDR3 bases are TGTGCCAGCAGTTTATACCTAGCAGCTAGCACAGATACG.

Concerning this clone itself: The read terminates 3 residues before the CDR3 end, so the remaining end is supplied by the germline J gene. This chain links TRBV19 with TRBJ2-4, with D uncertain. CDR1 is LNHDA and CDR2 is SQIVND in the germline V gene (reference sequence). There are 11 residues in the CDR3. CDR3 region: CASSIDYGQYF. The sequenced CDR3 bases are TGTGCCAGTAGTATAGACTATGGT.

Partial CDR3 DNA: TGTGCCCTTAATCAAGGGACAGCTTCTAACTATGGC. Its translation: CALNQGTASNYG. The whole CDR3 reads CALNQGTASNYGYTF. This chain links TRBV19 with TRBJ1-2; the match to TRBD1 covers 7 bases. The read is 3 residues too short to cover the CDR3 end, so that end is filled in from the germline J gene. The CDR3 runs to 15 residues. Germline CDR1 LNHDA, CDR2 SQIVND (reference sequence). J lost 0 bases, V lost 11 bases, and 12 bases had no gene match. The complete variable domain, with remaining parts taken from reference TRBV19 and TRBJ1-2, reads DGGITQSPKYLFRKEGQNVTLSCEQNLNHDAMYWYRQDPGQGLRLIYYSQIVNDFQKGDIAEGYSVSREKKESFPLTVTSAQKNPTAFYLCALNQGTASNYGYTFGSGTRLTVV.

For this clone: The CDR3 goes on 3 residues after the read ends, and that part is filled in from the germline J gene. The V and J genes are TRBV29-1 and TRBJ2-3, with 8 bases aligning to TRBD2. Germline CDR1 reads SQVTM; CDR2 reads ANQGSEA. The length of the CDR3 is 12 residues. The CDR3 bases that were read are TGCAGCGCGCGGGGGGATGAAGAGACG. It is translated as CSARGDEET. The whole CDR3 reads CSARGDEETQYF.

With regard to this clone: The CDR3 goes on 3 residues after the read ends, and that part is filled in from the germline J gene. The chain recombines TRBV11-1 with TRBJ1-2; D unresolved. Germline CDR1 SGHAT, CDR2 FQDESV (reference sequence). The CDR3 contains 14 residues. The V end lost 5 bases, the J end lost 3 bases, and 13 bases lay between the germline ends. The sequenced CDR3 bases are TGTGCCAGCAGCCCCTCCGGTAACGACTATGGC. Translation: CASSPSGNDYG. The full-length CDR3 reads as CASSPSGNDYGYTF.

A remark on this clone: The CDR3 end falls 3 residues outside the read, so it is completed with the germline J gene. The gene calls are TRBV7-2 and TRBJ2-3, with 11 bases lining up with TRBD2. Germline V gives CDR1 SGHTA, CDR2 FQGNSA. The CDR3 sequence is 14 residues long. The sequenced part of the CDR3 DNA is TGTGCCAGCAGCTTAGTAGCGGGAGGGAGGACG. It is translated as CASSLVAGGRT. The entire CDR3 protein reads CASSLVAGGRTQYF.

In regard to this clone: The read ends 3 residues shy of where the CDR3 ends; the end is completed using the germline J gene. Different DNA sequences within this sample yield the same CDR3. This sequence joins TRBV20-1 and TRBJ1-5; D possibly corresponds to TRBD1 (6 bases). The CDR3 runs 13 residues. Germline V gives CDR1 DFQATT, CDR2 SNEGSKA (reference sequence). Trimming cost V 3 bases and J 5 bases, with 11 bases left between them. CDR3 in amino acids: CSARGAGDQPQHF. The CDR3 bases that were read are TGCAGTGCTAGGGGGGCGGGGGATCAGCCC.

A note on this clone: Sequencing ends 3 residues short of the CDR3 end; the germline J gene provides the rest. The chain uses TRBV20-1 and TRBJ2-1; TRBD1 aligns across 9 bases. CDR1 is DFQATT, CDR2 SNEGSKA, per germline (reference sequence). The CDR3 loop spans 16 amino acids. V dropped 4 bases and J dropped 9; count of bases not matched to a gene: 16. The covered CDR3 bases are TGCAGTGCTAATCTTCTAACAGGGGGCTGGGGGAGTGAG. Its protein is CSANLLTGGWGSE. The CDR3 as a whole reads CSANLLTGGWGSEQFF.

As to this clone: Sequencing ends 3 residues short of the CDR3 end; the germline J gene provides the rest. The rearrangement links TRBV13 to TRBJ2-1, with 7 bases matching TRBD2. CDR3 length: 15 amino acids. V lost 4 bases, J lost 4 bases, and 7 bases stayed unmatched. The germline gives CDR1 PRHDT, CDR2 FYEKMQ (reference sequence). The CDR3 loop reads CASSSTSVLYNEQFF. CDR3 bases read: TGTGCCAGCAGCTCTACTAGCGTACTATACAATGAG.

The CDR3 sequence: CASSPPNSYGQYF. Partial CDR3 DNA: TGTGCCAGCTCACCACCGAACAGTTATGGT. This chain uses TRBV18 with TRBJ2-4; no clear D. The missing CDR3 end, 3 residues past where the read stops, is filled in from the germline J gene. The V gene's germline CDR1 is KGHSH and CDR2 LQKENI. There are 13 residues in the CDR3.

Concerning this clone itself: With the read ending 3 residues before the CDR3 end, the germline J gene is used to fill in that end. This sequence joins TRBV7-2 and TRBJ2-7; the D is unclear. The V gene lost 1 base and the J gene lost 5 bases, with 12 bases spanning the gap. The CDR3 runs 14 residues. Germline assignment: CDR1 SGHTA and CDR2 FQGNSA. The chain's CDR3 is CASSLERVINEQYF. The sequenced CDR3 bases are TGTGCCAGCAGCTTAGAACGGGTCATAAACGAG.